A single sample gave rise to the 20 T cell receptor beta chains below, sequenced in a study of shared clonotypes between healthy human individuals (TCRdb year 2020). The protocol used for the library was the immunoSEQ multiplex PCR assay. Not all clones reach the TCRdb copy of this immuneACCESS table, which keeps in-frame sequences only. Checked studies attribute under half of the gap to unresolved V genes and leave the rest unexplained. The sample has about 300,000 clones on record, 74% of them singletons. Jointly, the top ten make up about a tenth of the sample. What was sequenced was memory CD4+ T cells sorted from blood. Explained via the paper, the cell subset or site label denotes: CD45RA-negative fraction. These receptors all stem from a young man in good health.

This clone showed up just a few times. The same CDR3 can be traced to other DNA sequences in this sample. The chain uses TRBV28 and TRBJ1-5, with a tentative D call TRBD1 (6 bases). The CDR3 extends over 12 amino acids. The germline gives CDR1 MDHEN, CDR2 SYDVKM. Trimming shortened V by 9 bases and J by 4 bases, and 10 bases separated the two germline ends. CDR3 nucleotides: TGTGCCAGTTGGACAGTGAATCAGCCCCAGCATTTT. Protein product: CASWTVNQPQHF.

DNA for the CDR3: TGTGCCAGCAGCTTATCCGGTTATAATGAAAAACTGTTTTTT. This translates into CASSLSGYNEKLFF. The chain joins TRBV11-1 to TRBJ1-4; D is unclear. CDR1 is SGHAT, CDR2 FQDESV, per germline (reference sequence). There are 14 residues in the CDR3. The V and J ends lost 2 bases and 4 bases respectively, with 8 bases between them. Full variable domain (outside the CDR3, taken from reference TRBV11-1 and TRBJ1-4): EAEVAQSPRYKITEKSQAVAFWCDPISGHATLYWYRQILGQGPELLVQFQDESVVDDSQLPKDRFSAERLKGVDSTLKIQPAELGDSAMYLCASSLSGYNEKLFFGSGTQLSVL.

CDR3: CASSQTGTGVGTEAFF. The CDR3 bases are TGCGCCAGCAGCCAAACCGGGACAGGGGTGGGCACTGAAGCTTTCTTT. V is TRBV4-1 and J is TRBJ1-1; the match to TRBD1 covers 10 bases. Germline assignment: CDR1 MGHRA and CDR2 YSYEKL. V was pared by 2 bases and J by 4 bases, with 7 bases of the junction left unmatched. CDR3 length: 16 amino acids.

The CDR3 region is CASSSSSGRALNEQFF. The CDR3, as DNA: TGCGCCAGCAGCTCCTCTAGCGGGAGGGCCCTCAATGAGCAGTTCTTC. The chain joins TRBV5-1 to TRBJ2-1, with 12 positions matching TRBD2. The CDR3 sequence is 16 residues long. The germline CDR1 and CDR2 sequences are SGHRS and YFSETQ. Trimming took 3 bases from V and 6 from J; bases not matched to a gene: 7.

The rearrangement joins TRBV5-1 to TRBJ1-1; no clear D gene. V lost 4 bases, J lost 1 base, and 11 bases lay in between. Germline CDR1 reads SGHRS; CDR2 reads YFSETQ. The length of the CDR3 is 14 residues. As DNA, the CDR3 is TGCGCCAGCAGCCGCAATCCGGAGAACACTGAAGCTTTCTTT. Its protein is CASSRNPENTEAFF.

This clone was observed a few times. The rearrangement uses TRBV5-1 and TRBJ2-2; 12 bases are a match to TRBD2. Germline V gene sequence: CDR1 SGHRS, CDR2 YFSETQ. V dropped 4 bases and J dropped 4; count of bases not matched to a gene: 8. The CDR3 contains 17 residues. In DNA form, the CDR3 reads TGCGCCAGCAGCATGGGGCGACTAGCGGGAGCCACCGGGGAGCTGTTTTTT. Translation: CASSMGRLAGATGELFF.

The table lists this clone with a few counts. V usage is TRBV18 and J usage is TRBJ2-5; D is uncertain. Germline CDR1 KGHSH, CDR2 LQKENI. Trimming pared 6 bases from V and 5 bases from J, leaving 7 bases between. CDR3 length: 11 residues. This chain's CDR3 is CASSSPETQYF. The CDR3 DNA sequence: TGTGCCAGCTCCTCCCCGGAGACCCAGTACTTC.

This chain uses TRBV28 with TRBJ1-5; D might be TRBD1 (5 bases). The CDR3 spans 15 residues. V was trimmed by 2 bases and J by 3 bases, leaving 11 bases between them. Germline lookup yields CDR1 MDHEN and CDR2 SYDVKM. The CDR3 here is CASSLRRGDNQPQHF. The CDR3 DNA reads TGTGCCAGCAGTTTACGTCGGGGGGACAATCAGCCCCAGCATTTT. Together with reference TRBV28 and TRBJ1-5, the CDR3 gives the full variable domain: DVKVTQSSRYLVKRTGEKVFLECVQDMDHENMFWYRQDPGLGLRLIYFSYDVKMKEKGDIPEGYSVSREKKERFSLILESASTNQTSMYLCASSLRRGDNQPQHFGDGTRLSIL.

This clone was counted a few times. The chain carries TRBV10-3 and TRBJ1-4; the D is unclear. CDR1 ENHRY and CDR2 SYGVKD come from the germline V gene. Trimming took 0 bases from V and 7 from J, leaving 9 bases between them. The CDR3 is 14 residues long. As DNA, the CDR3 is TGTGCCATCAGTGAGTCGGGAGTACCTGAAAAACTGTTTTTT. Translation gives CAISESGVPEKLFF.

The sample holds one count of this clone. The J gene is TRBJ2-1, the V gene TRBV6-6; D is unresolved. Trimming stripped 0 bases from V and 6 bases from J, with 9 bases between. This CDR3 is 14 amino acids long. Germline CDR1 and CDR2: MNHNY and SVGAGI (reference sequence). The CDR3 DNA reads as TGTGCCAGCAGTTACTCTAGGGCTGCCAATGAGCAGTTCTTC. Its protein product is CASSYSRAANEQFF.

In its sample, this clone was seen a few times. This chain connects TRBV30 to TRBJ2-3; 10 positions agree with TRBD2. V lost 5 bases to trimming and J lost 2 bases; unmatched junction nucleotides: 4. The germline V gene encodes CDR1 GTSNPN and CDR2 SVGIG (reference sequence). The CDR3 sequence is 14 residues long. CDR3 amino acids: CAWRGLADTDTQYF. The CDR3 coding sequence is TGTGCCTGGCGAGGACTAGCGGACACAGATACGCAGTATTTT.

The rearrangement uses TRBV5-1 and TRBJ2-2, with a tentative D call TRBD2 (6 bases). The V gene lost 2 bases and the J gene lost 6 bases, with 11 bases spanning the gap. This CDR3 contains 14 residues. Per germline, CDR1 SGHRS and CDR2 YFSETQ. The CDR3 here is CASSLTSHAGELFF. DNA for the CDR3: TGCGCCAGCAGCTTAACTAGCCACGCCGGGGAGCTGTTTTTT.

The table lists this clone with a count of one. V and J are TRBV13 and TRBJ1-5; D gene uncertain. V lost 0 bases and J lost 4, with 7 bases in between. The CDR3 consists of 14 residues. The germline gives CDR1 PRHDT, CDR2 FYEKMQ (reference sequence). CDR3 coding DNA: TGTGCCAGCAGCTTAGGAGGAGATAATCAGCCCCAGCATTTT. The encoded protein is CASSLGGDNQPQHF.

This chain connects TRBV5-1 to TRBJ2-1; D gene unclear. This CDR3 has 14 amino acids. The V gene's germline CDR1 is SGHRS and CDR2 YFSETQ. V lost 4 bases and J 5 bases, leaving 13 bases between the germline ends. CDR3 coding DNA: TGCGCCAGCAGCAAGGTGGGTGGGGACAATGAGCAGTTCTTC. It translates to CASSKVGGDNEQFF.

The rearrangement uses TRBV9 and TRBJ2-7, with 8 bases fitting TRBD2. Trimming took 4 bases from V and 3 from J; bases not matched to a gene: 9. This CDR3 has 15 residues. CDR1 and CDR2 from the germline V gene are SGDLS and YYNGEE. The CDR3 coding sequence is TGTGCCAGCAGCCGAGGCGGGGGGCTCGACTACGAGCAGTACTTC. Translated: CASSRGGGLDYEQYF.

This chain uses TRBV5-1 with TRBJ1-5; D gene ambiguous. The germline V gene has CDR1 SGHRS and CDR2 YFSETQ. The ends were cut back, 0 bases at V and 0 bases at J, with 10 bases in the middle. This CDR3 spans 16 amino acids. The CDR3 DNA reads TGCGCCAGCAGCTTGGAGCCAGCAGGTAGCAATCAGCCCCAGCATTTT. As protein: CASSLEPAGSNQPQHF.

The chain has TRBV25-1 and TRBJ1-4; a weak D match, TRBD1 (5 bases). The ends were cut back, 3 bases at V and 6 bases at J, with 14 bases in the middle. The CDR3 totals 15 residues. CDR1 MGHDK and CDR2 SYGVNS come from the germline V gene. The DNA of the CDR3 is TGTGCCAGCAGTGACTCCGGGACCCTACATGAAAAACTGTTTTTT. Protein product: CASSDSGTLHEKLFF.

The chain recombines TRBV4-2 with TRBJ2-7; 10 bases agree with TRBD2. CDR3 length: 17 residues. Germline V CDR1 and CDR2: LGHNA, YNFKEQ. Unmatched junction bases numbered 11, after V lost 2 bases and J lost 4 bases. The CDR3 here is CASSQTPLAGVPYEQYF. Here the CDR3 DNA reads TGTGCCAGCAGCCAAACCCCCCTAGCGGGAGTTCCATACGAGCAGTACTTC.

CDR3 region: CATRVGGSYEQYF. Here the CDR3 DNA reads TGTGCCACCCGGGTCGGGGGTTCCTACGAGCAGTACTTC. V is TRBV15 and J is TRBJ2-7, with D tentatively TRBD2 (6 bases). The ends were cut back, 8 bases at V and 1 base at J, with 12 bases in the middle. This CDR3 region has 13 residues. CDR1 and CDR2 from the germline V gene are LNHNV and YYDKDF (reference sequence). Based on the CDR3 plus reference TRBV15 and TRBJ2-7, the full variable domain is DAMVIQNPRYQVTQFGKPVTLSCSQTLNHNVMYWYQQKSSQAPKLLFHYYDKDFNNEADTPDNFQSRRPNTSFCFLDIRSPGLGDTAMYLCATRVGGSYEQYFGPGTRLTVT.

V and J are TRBV5-1 and TRBJ2-7; 7 bases align to TRBD1. This CDR3 is built from 14 residues. Trimming took 3 bases from V and 7 from J; bases not matched to a gene: 10. Germline values: CDR1 SGHRS, CDR2 YFSETQ. The CDR3 here is CASSSGTAQWEQYF. The CDR3 DNA follows: TGCGCCAGCAGCTCCGGGACAGCCCAATGGGAGCAGTACTTC.